One and the same sample provided the 29 T cell receptor beta chains below, sequenced in a study of T cells in Graves' hyperthyroidism and ophthalmopathy. The TCR beta CDR3 regions underwent amplification using RNA transcripts as the source. In the first-round RT-PCR of the TCR CDR3, the HTBI primer set was used. One entry per CDR3 protein results from TCRdb running MiXCR on the multiplex PCR reads. The table records about 380,000 distinct CDR3 sequences, about 13% of them present only once. The specimen was blood. The receptors here all came from a man in his thirties or forties with Graves' hyperthyroidism that later progressed to Graves' ophthalmopathy.

This clonotype was detected only a few times. The CDR3 here is CASSLVHAIPSSTDTQYF. The CDR3 coding sequence is TGTGCCAGCAGCTTAGTACACGCGATTCCGTCTAGCACAGATACGCAGTATTTT. The chain couples TRBV11-3 to TRBJ2-3; D uncertain. The V end was cut by 1 base, the J end by 0 bases, with 17 bases between. Germline CDR1 and CDR2: SGHNT and YENEEA. CDR3 length: 18 amino acids.

This rearrangement joins TRBV14 to TRBJ2-2; a weak D match, TRBD2 (6 bases). Trimming left V 0 bases short and J 5 bases short, with 16 bases between. Germline CDR1 and CDR2: SGHDN and FVKESK. The length of the CDR3 is 17 residues. CDR3 amino acids: CASSQDFAGPRTGELFF. CDR3 sequence (DNA): TGTGCCAGCAGCCAAGATTTCGCGGGGCCGAGGACCGGGGAGCTGTTTTTT.

This clonotype was picked up a small number of times. V gene TRBV9 combines with J gene TRBJ1-2; 8 positions agree with TRBD1. CDR3 length: 14 amino acids. CDR1 is SGDLS and CDR2 is YYNGEE in the germline V gene. V trimming: 3 bases; J trimming: 6 bases; junction bases outside the gene matches: 7. CDR3 nucleotide sequence: TGTGCCAGCAGCGCTTACACAGGGGGGGATGGCTACACCTTC. As protein: CASSAYTGGDGYTF.

This clonotype has only a few counts. The germline gene is not matched at one end of the junction; a read error may be the cause. This sequence joins TRBV7-9 and TRBJ1-2, with D tentatively TRBD1 (5 bases). Germline CDR1 SEHNR, CDR2 FQNEAQ (reference sequence). The CDR3 consists of 14 residues. Here the CDR3 reads CASSLERGGYGCTF. The DNA of the CDR3 is TGTGCCAGCAGCTTAGAAAGGGGAGGCTATGGCTGCACCTTC. Full variable domain (remainder filled in from reference TRBV7-9 and TRBJ1-2): DTGVSQNPRHKITKRGQNVTFRCDPISEHNRLYWYRQTLGQGPEFLTYFQNEAQLEKSRLLSDRFSAERPKGSFSTLEIQRTEQGDSAMYLCASSLERGGYGCTFGSGTRLTVV.

The rearrangement links TRBV7-9 to TRBJ2-1; tentatively, D is TRBD1 (6 bases). Germline V gene sequence: CDR1 SEHNR, CDR2 FQNEAQ (reference sequence). The ends were cut back, 2 bases at V and 6 bases at J, with 11 bases in the middle. The CDR3 spans 14 residues. CDR3 DNA: TGTGCCAGCAGCTTAACGACAGGCATCAATGAGCAGTTCTTC. As protein: CASSLTTGINEQFF.

The gene calls are TRBV30 and TRBJ1-6, with TRBD1 matching over 7 bases. Germline trimming cut 8 bases from V and 10 bases from J; bases unmatched to any gene: 17. In germline, CDR1 is GTSNPN, CDR2 SVGIG (reference sequence). The CDR3 totals 15 residues. CDR3 region: CAGQDRILWGSPLHF. CDR3 coding DNA: TGTGCCGGACAGGACAGGATCCTTTGGGGGTCACCCCTCCACTTT. The full variable domain, in which reference TRBV30 and TRBJ1-6 provide the parts outside the CDR3, is SQTIHQWPATLVQPVGSPLSLECTVEGTSNPNLYWYRQAAGRGLQLLFYSVGIGQISSEVPQNLSASRPQDRQFILSSKKLLLSDSGFYLCAGQDRILWGSPLHFGNGTRLTVT.

This clonotype was observed a handful of times. The chain combines TRBV18 with TRBJ1-5; the D gene is possibly TRBD1 (6 bases). This CDR3 region has 15 residues. With 6 bases removed from V and 7 bases from J, the gap between germline ends came to 19 bases. The germline CDR1 and CDR2 sequences are KGHSH and LQKENI. This CDR3 reads CASSPEGGIGQPQHF. CDR3 nucleotides: TGTGCCAGCTCCCCCGAGGGGGGTATAGGGCAGCCCCAGCATTTT.

This clonotype has at least ten counts. This sequence joins TRBV3-1 and TRBJ1-1, with unresolved D. V was pared by 1 base and J by 4 bases, with 4 bases between. Per the germline V gene, CDR1 is LGHDT and CDR2 is YNNKEL (reference sequence). This CDR3 region has 12 residues. The DNA of the CDR3 is TGTGCCAGCAGCCAAGTCGGCACTGAAGCTTTCTTT. Translation gives CASSQVGTEAFF.

This clonotype was seen repeatedly, ten times or more. The chain links TRBV7-9 to TRBJ1-5, with TRBD1 identical over 8 bases. Trimming took 2 bases from V and 4 from J; bases not matched to a gene: 10. Per the germline V gene, CDR1 is SEHNR and CDR2 is FQNEAQ (reference sequence). The CDR3 spans 17 residues. The CDR3 here is CASSLFGGQGKNQPQHF. In DNA form, the CDR3 reads TGTGCCAGCAGCTTATTTGGTGGACAGGGAAAAAATCAGCCCCAGCATTTT.

This clonotype was counted many times. This sequence joins TRBV20-1 and TRBJ1-1; 8 nucleotides line up with TRBD1. V was clipped by 1 base and J by 0 bases; unmatched bases: 4. This CDR3 has 15 residues. Germline CDR1 is DFQATT and CDR2 is SNEGSKA (reference sequence). CDR3 region: CSARVQGGMNTEAFF. The DNA for the CDR3 is TGCAGTGCTAGAGTACAGGGGGGAATGAACACTGAAGCTTTCTTT.

This clonotype was counted ten times or more. The chain employs TRBV7-8 and TRBJ2-1, with D possibly being TRBD2 (5 bases). This CDR3 has 14 residues. Between the trimmed V and J ends, which lost 10 bases and 0 bases, there was a span of 13 bases. In germline, CDR1 is SGHVS, CDR2 FQNEAQ. This CDR3 is CATRLGSSYNEQFF. The CDR3 DNA is TGTGCCACTCGGTTGGGGAGCTCCTACAATGAGCAGTTCTTC. Together with reference TRBV7-8 and TRBJ2-1, the CDR3 gives the full variable domain: GAGVSQSPRYKVAKRGQDVALRCDPISGHVSLFWYQQALGQGPEFLTYFQNEAQLDKSGLPSDRFFAERPEGSVSTLKIQRTQQEDSAVYLCATRLGSSYNEQFFGPGTRLTVL.

Many counts were recorded for this clonotype. V gene TRBV15 combines with J gene TRBJ2-1; no firm D call. The V end lost 2 bases, the J end lost 0 bases, and 17 bases lay between the germline ends. Germline V gives CDR1 LNHNV, CDR2 YYDKDF (reference sequence). The CDR3 loop spans 18 amino acids. CDR3 sequence (DNA): TGTGCCACCAGCAGACCTCTCACATCACCGAGCTCCTACAATGAGCAGTTCTTC. This codes for CATSRPLTSPSSYNEQFF.

CDR3 in amino acids: CASSLYDRGGTGELFF. As DNA, the CDR3 is TGCGCCAGCAGCTTGTACGACAGGGGTGGCACCGGGGAGCTGTTTTTT. The chain is built from TRBV5-1 and TRBJ2-2; 8 bases align to TRBD1. Germline loops: CDR1 SGHRS, CDR2 YFSETQ. This CDR3 has 16 amino acids. With 1 base clipped from V and 4 bases from J, the junction kept 6 bases outside the gene matches.

This clonotype has at least ten counts. The chain combines TRBV27 with TRBJ2-7; 7 positions match TRBD2. The CDR3 totals 14 residues. CDR1 and CDR2 from the germline V gene are MNHEY and SMNVEV (reference sequence). Trimming cost V 3 bases and J 4 bases; bases outside gene matches: 6. CDR3 sequence: CASSLASGMYEQYF. The CDR3 DNA reads as TGTGCCAGCAGTTTGGCTAGCGGTATGTACGAGCAGTACTTC.

The chain has TRBV6-1 and TRBJ2-3, with 11 bases that match TRBD2. CDR3 length: 17 residues. Germline V gene lookup returns CDR1 MNHNS and CDR2 SASEGT. Trimming took 5 bases from V and 2 from J; bases not matched to a gene: 9. The DNA of the CDR3 is TGTGCCAGCAGTAAACTGAGACTAGCGGGACCCACAGATACGCAGTATTTT. Translating gives CASSKLRLAGPTDTQYF.

Ten or more counts support this clonotype. The CDR3: CASSRQGWGNQPQHF. The CDR3 region has the DNA TGTGCCAGCAGCCGACAGGGATGGGGCAATCAGCCCCAGCATTTT. The gene calls are TRBV27 and TRBJ1-5, with TRBD1 matching over 7 bases. Germline V gives CDR1 MNHEY, CDR2 SMNVEV (reference sequence). V was pared by 6 bases and J by 2 bases, with 7 bases of the junction left unmatched. The CDR3 is 15 residues long.

In this sample, this clonotype turned up many times. The rearrangement uses TRBV28 and TRBJ2-7; tentatively, D is TRBD2 (6 bases). The V end lost 8 bases, the J end lost 2 bases, and 19 bases lay between the germline ends. The length of the CDR3 is 15 residues. Per germline, CDR1 MDHEN and CDR2 SYDVKM. As DNA, the CDR3 is TGTGCCAGCGCACCCCCGGGGGACCCAGCCTACGAGCAGTACTTC. Translation gives CASAPPGDPAYEQYF.

This clonotype was counted ten times or more. The chain employs TRBV7-9 and TRBJ2-3; D is undetermined. V lost 4 bases to trimming and J lost 2 bases, with 4 bases between them. Germline CDR1 SEHNR, CDR2 FQNEAQ (reference sequence). The CDR3 consists of 12 residues. DNA for the CDR3: TGTGCCAGCAGCTCTCACACAGATACGCAGTATTTT. It yields the protein CASSSHTDTQYF.

Many counts were recorded for this clonotype. This chain links TRBV5-1 with TRBJ2-3; D unclear. The CDR3 runs 15 residues. Trimming removed 5 bases at V and 0 bases at J, with 13 bases between. Germline CDR1 is SGHRS and CDR2 is YFSETQ. The CDR3 spells CASSIPLDSTDTQYF. The CDR3, as DNA: TGCGCCAGCAGTATTCCCCTCGACAGCACAGATACGCAGTATTTT.

Only a few counts were recorded for this clonotype. The chain has TRBV9 and TRBJ2-2, with 7 positions matching TRBD2. This CDR3 spans 15 amino acids. Germline assignment: CDR1 SGDLS and CDR2 YYNGEE. The junction had 3 bases not matched to a gene; V was cut back by 0 bases and J by 4 bases. CDR3 region: CASSVAAGPTGELFF. Here the CDR3 DNA reads TGTGCCAGCAGCGTAGCAGCGGGGCCCACCGGGGAGCTGTTTTTT.

This clonotype was picked up many times. V gene TRBV9 combines with J gene TRBJ1-4; no clear D gene. The CDR3 has 14 residues. From germline, CDR1 is SGDLS and CDR2 YYNGEE. V shed 0 bases and J shed 5 bases, with 8 bases lying between them. CDR3 sequence: CASSVGTENEKLFF. In nucleotides, the CDR3 is TGTGCCAGCAGCGTAGGAACAGAAAATGAAAAACTGTTTTTT.

There are many counts of this clonotype. V is TRBV7-8 and J is TRBJ1-1; D is ambiguous. The V end was cut by 5 bases, the J end by 0 bases, with 13 bases between. Germline lookup yields CDR1 SGHVS and CDR2 FQNEAQ. This CDR3 contains 15 residues. CDR3 coding DNA: TGTGCCAGCAGCCCCCGGTGGCAGATGAACACTGAAGCTTTCTTT. Translating gives CASSPRWQMNTEAFF.

Comments on this clonotype: A read error is possible here, since a much larger clone lies one base away. This sequence joins TRBV3-1 and TRBJ1-6; TRBD1 matches at 8 bases. The CDR3 contains 13 residues. Germline loops: CDR1 LGHDT, CDR2 YNNKEL (reference sequence). The CDR3 sequence: CASSLSTGVPLDF. CDR3 sequence (DNA): TGTGCCAGCAGCCTTTCGACAGGGGTGCCCCTCGACTTT.

The chain couples TRBV7-9 to TRBJ1-6; D call uncertain. This CDR3 comprises 13 residues. Germline-derived CDR1 and CDR2 are SEHNR and FQNEAQ (reference sequence). The germline V and J ends were trimmed by 3 bases and 9 bases, with 9 bases remaining between them. DNA for the CDR3: TGTGCCAGCAGCTTGGACGCTGGTTCACCCCTCCACTTT. It encodes CASSLDAGSPLHF.

This clonotype was detected once. This sequence joins TRBV5-8 and TRBJ1-1; 12 positions match TRBD1. With V trimmed by 4 bases and J by 1 base, 5 bases remained unmatched. The germline V gene encodes CDR1 SGHTS and CDR2 YDEGEE. This CDR3 contains 16 residues. CDR3 DNA: TGTGCCAGCAGCCCCGGGGACAGGGGGCCGAACACTGAAGCTTTCTTT. Translation gives CASSPGDRGPNTEAFF.

This clonotype was counted ten times or more. The chain has TRBV15 and TRBJ2-1; TRBD1 agrees at 8 bases. Germline V lookup: CDR1 LNHNV, CDR2 YYDKDF (reference sequence). The CDR3 has 14 residues. The trim removed 6 bases at V and 3 bases at J, leaving 4 bases unmatched. The CDR3 sequence: CATRWTGNYNEQFF. Here the CDR3 DNA reads TGTGCCACCAGGTGGACAGGGAACTACAATGAGCAGTTCTTC.

This clonotype has at least ten counts. The rearrangement links TRBV12-5 to TRBJ1-5; no clear D gene. Germline assignment: CDR1 LGHNT and CDR2 FRNRAP. With 10 bases removed from V and 1 base from J, the gap between germline ends came to 11 bases. The CDR3 runs 13 residues. The CDR3 is CATTRGSNQPQHF. Here the CDR3 DNA reads TGTGCTACTACTAGAGGGAGCAATCAGCCCCAGCATTTT.

This clonotype was detected only a few times. This chain links TRBV7-7 with TRBJ2-5, with D perhaps TRBD2 (7 bases). Germline loops: CDR1 SSHAT, CDR2 FNYEAQ (reference sequence). Trimming took 4 bases from V and 5 from J, leaving 17 bases between them. CDR3 size: 15 residues. The CDR3 DNA sequence: TGTGCCAGCAGCTACAAAGGGGGGGGCGGTGAGACCCAGTACTTC. Translating gives CASSYKGGGGETQYF. Variable domain in full (rest from reference TRBV7-7 and TRBJ2-5): GAGVSQSPRYKVTKRGQDVTLRCDPISSHATLYWYQQALGQGPEFLTYFNYEAQPDKSGLPSDRFSAERPEGSISTLTIQRTEQRDSAMYRCASSYKGGGGETQYFGPGTRLLVL.

This clonotype came up many times. The chain has TRBV30 and TRBJ1-1; TRBD1 might be the D (5 bases). V was cut by 2 bases and J by 8 bases, with 15 bases left in between. The CDR3 sequence is 13 residues long. In germline, CDR1 is GTSNPN, CDR2 SVGIG (reference sequence). The CDR3 region has the DNA TGTGCCTGGAGTTCTAGTAGAGGGACGGAAGCTTTCTTT. Translation gives CAWSSSRGTEAFF. The variable domain in full, completed from reference TRBV30 and TRBJ1-1, reads SQTIHQWPATLVQPVGSPLSLECTVEGTSNPNLYWYRQAAGRGLQLLFYSVGIGQISSEVPQNLSASRPQDRQFILSSKKLLLSDSGFYLCAWSSSRGTEAFFGQGTRLTVV.